This T cell receptor (beta chain) was recorded in a study of blood T cell repertoires in COVID-19. In the study overall: The United States, Italy and Spain provided the acute and convalescent COVID-19 samples. Sample material is recorded as cDNA or gDNA derived from T cells, B-cell-depleted T cells, or PBMCs.

Original methodology: Estimation of nucleated cell counts was performed using reference gene primer amplification. The method was immunoSEQ multiplex PCR; TCRdb's version includes in-frame clones alone and lacks a portion of them. The V and J calls and clone size were taken over from that table, and D and trimming were inferred from the DNA. The sample has 300,000 to 450,000 clones, 85% to 90% seen once. The CDR3 has 14 residues. CDR1 and CDR2 from the germline V gene are SNHLY and FYNNEI. V was clipped by 6 bases and J by 0 bases, with 10 bases between them. Allocation to cohorts depended on clinical history reported by the participants.

The chain couples TRBV2 to TRBJ2-3; tentatively, D is TRBD1 (5 bases). This TCR was recovered from a man in his late teens or twenties who had recovered from COVID-19. The specimen sequenced was PBMCs or T cells enriched from blood (not recorded which). CDR3 loop: CASRTDSSTDTQYF. CDR3 DNA sequence: TGTGCCAGCAGGACTGACAGTAGCACAGATACGCAGTATTTT.